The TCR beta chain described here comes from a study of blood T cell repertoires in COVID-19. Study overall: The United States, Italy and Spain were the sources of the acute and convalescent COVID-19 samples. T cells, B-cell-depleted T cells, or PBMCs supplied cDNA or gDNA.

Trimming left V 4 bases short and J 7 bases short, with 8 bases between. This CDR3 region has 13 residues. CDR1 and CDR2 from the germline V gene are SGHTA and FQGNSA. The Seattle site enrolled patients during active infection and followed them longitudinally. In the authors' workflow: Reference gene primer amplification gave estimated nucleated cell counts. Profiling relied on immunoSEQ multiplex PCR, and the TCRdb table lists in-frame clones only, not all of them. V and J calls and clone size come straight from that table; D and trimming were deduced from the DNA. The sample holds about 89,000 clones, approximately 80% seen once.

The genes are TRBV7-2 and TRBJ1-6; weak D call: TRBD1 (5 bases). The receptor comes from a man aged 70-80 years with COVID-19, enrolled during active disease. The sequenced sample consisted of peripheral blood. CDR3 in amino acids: CASSSRQNSPLHF. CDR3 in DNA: TGTGCCAGCAGCTCAAGACAGAATTCACCCCTCCACTTT. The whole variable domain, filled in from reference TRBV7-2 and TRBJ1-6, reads GAGVSQSPSNKVTEKGKDVELRCDPISGHTALYWYRQSLGQGLEFLIYFQGNSAPDKSGLPSDRFSAERTGGSVSTLTIQRTQQEDSAVYLCASSSRQNSPLHFGNGTRLTVT.